This TCR beta chain appears in the sequencing data of a study of CD8+ T cells in alopecia areata. Worth noting for this clone: Its matching antigen is unknown.

Collected material from alopecia areata patients comprised lesional scalp punch biopsies and peripheral blood. Study results and limitations: Normal skin's resident alphabeta T cells are also sequenced in scalp samples. Greater clonality was observed in lesional scalp samples, especially alopecia totalis/universalis, versus normal scalp.

cDNA reverse transcribed from extracted RNA served as the sequencing template. TCRdb keeps only in-frame clones here, not all; method: immunoSEQ multiplex PCR. The repertoire holds approximately 66,000 clones, with under 75% as singletons. The source of this sequence is a human donor with alopecia areata. The sequences come from CD8+ T cells sorted from blood, collected at week 0.

The DNA of the CDR3 is TGTGCCAGCAGCACGTGGACAGCAGAACTCGGGGAGCTGTTTTTT. The encoded protein is CASSTWTAELGELFF. This sequence joins TRBV7-9 and TRBJ2-2; TRBD1 might be the D (6 bases). The CDR3 has 15 amino acids. Trimming shortened V by 5 bases and J by 7 bases, and 17 bases separated the two germline ends. CDR1 is SEHNR and CDR2 is FQNEAQ in the germline V gene (reference sequence).